This paragraph covers one T cell receptor (beta chain) sequence. The antigen is not known. V was trimmed by 0 bases and J by 0 bases, leaving 7 bases between them. The CDR3 consists of 14 residues. The germline V gene encodes CDR1 SGHKS and CDR2 YYEKEE (reference sequence). The sample comes from a study of cytotoxic CD8 clonotypes in ibrutinib-treated CLL. Overall study: Patients gave response samples after a median approximately 11 months of treatment, range 6 to 36. Whole-study findings and limits: Baseline clonality, higher than in age-matched healthy donors, tracked circulating CD8+ T-cell counts. The clonality went up when patients responded to ibrutinib and dropped back toward baseline at progression.

Sequenced by immunoSEQ multiplex PCR; TCRdb stores in-frame clones only, minus some. The sample has about 130,000 clones, 84% seen once. The sample consisted of PBMCs, taken after 24 months of ibrutinib treatment. The sequence was collected from a human donor with chronic lymphocytic leukemia. The V call is TRBV5-5, the J call TRBJ2-7; possibly TRBD1 or TRBD2 for D (5 bases each). This CDR3 reads CASSLGGFSYEQYF. CDR3 sequence (DNA): TGTGCCAGCAGCTTGGGGGGGTTCTCCTACGAGCAGTACTTC.